This T cell receptor (beta chain) is from a study of fetal regulatory T cell absence and autoimmunity. The protocol was immunoSEQ multiplex PCR, while the TCRdb copy is restricted to in-frame clones and leaves out a portion. The data show roughly 95,000 clones, approximately 75% seen once. The table lists this clone with a few counts. V lost 5 bases, J lost 1 base, and 8 bases lay in between. Germline CDR1 and CDR2: SEHNR and FQNEAQ (reference sequence). CDR3 length: 13 amino acids. Sequencing was performed on pancreas tissue. The TCR was taken from a male donor with IPEX syndrome. The chain carries TRBV7-9 and TRBJ1-1; D gene unclear. CDR3 nucleotides: TGTGCCAGCAGCCTAGGGTGGAACACTGAAGCTTTCTTT. This codes for CASSLGWNTEAFF.